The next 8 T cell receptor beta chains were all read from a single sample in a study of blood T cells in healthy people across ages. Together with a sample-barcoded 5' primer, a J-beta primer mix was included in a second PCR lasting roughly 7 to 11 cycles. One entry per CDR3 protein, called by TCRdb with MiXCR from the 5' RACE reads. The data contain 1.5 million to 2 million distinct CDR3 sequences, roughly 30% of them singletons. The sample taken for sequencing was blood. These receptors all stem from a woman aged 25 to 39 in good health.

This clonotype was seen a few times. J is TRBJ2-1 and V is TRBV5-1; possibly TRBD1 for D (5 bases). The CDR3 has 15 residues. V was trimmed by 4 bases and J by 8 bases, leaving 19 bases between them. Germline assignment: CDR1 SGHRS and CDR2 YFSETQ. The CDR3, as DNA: TGCGCCAGCAGCCGCCAGCTGGGCAGGGAAGATGAGCAGTTCTTC. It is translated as CASSRQLGREDEQFF.

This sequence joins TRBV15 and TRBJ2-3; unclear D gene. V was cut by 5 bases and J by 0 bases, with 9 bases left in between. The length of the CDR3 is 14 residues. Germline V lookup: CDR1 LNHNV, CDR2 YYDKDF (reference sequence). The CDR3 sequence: CATSAFESTDTQYF. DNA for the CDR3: TGTGCCACCAGCGCTTTCGAGAGCACAGATACGCAGTATTTT.

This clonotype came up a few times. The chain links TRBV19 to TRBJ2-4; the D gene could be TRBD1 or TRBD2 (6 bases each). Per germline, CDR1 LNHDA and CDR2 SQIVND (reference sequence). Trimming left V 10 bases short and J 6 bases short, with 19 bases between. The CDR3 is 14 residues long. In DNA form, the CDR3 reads TGTGCCACCTCCCTCCGGGGGCTGGGAAACATTCAGTACTTC. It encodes CATSLRGLGNIQYF.

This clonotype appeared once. Here the CDR3 reads CANSRTELREKLFF. CDR3 nucleotides: TGTGCCAACAGTCGGACAGAGCTTAGGGAAAAACTGTTTTTT. The chain combines TRBV7-2 with TRBJ1-4, with D possibly TRBD1 on 6 matching bases. The germline gives CDR1 SGHTA, CDR2 FQGNSA. The CDR3 spans 14 residues. Trimming pared 10 bases from V and 8 bases from J, leaving 20 bases between.

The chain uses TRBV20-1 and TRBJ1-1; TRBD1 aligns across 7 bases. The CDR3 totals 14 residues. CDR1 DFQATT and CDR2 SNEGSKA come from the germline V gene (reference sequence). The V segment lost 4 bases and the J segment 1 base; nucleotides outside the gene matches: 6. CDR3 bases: TGCAGTGCTACCTCAGGGGGACCGAACACTGAAGCTTTCTTT. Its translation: CSATSGGPNTEAFF.

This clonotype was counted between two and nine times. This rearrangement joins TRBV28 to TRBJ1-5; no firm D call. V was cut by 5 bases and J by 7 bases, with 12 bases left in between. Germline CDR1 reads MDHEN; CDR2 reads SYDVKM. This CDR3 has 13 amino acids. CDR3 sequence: CASSPVDGQPQHF. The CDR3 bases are TGTGCCAGCAGTCCGGTGGACGGCCAGCCCCAGCATTTT.

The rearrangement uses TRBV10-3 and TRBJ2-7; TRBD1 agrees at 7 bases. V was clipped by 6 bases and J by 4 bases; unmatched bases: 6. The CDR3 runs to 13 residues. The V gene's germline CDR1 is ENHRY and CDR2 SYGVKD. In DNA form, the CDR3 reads TGTGCCATCAGCACCGGGACAGCTTACGAGCAGTACTTC. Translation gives CAISTGTAYEQYF.

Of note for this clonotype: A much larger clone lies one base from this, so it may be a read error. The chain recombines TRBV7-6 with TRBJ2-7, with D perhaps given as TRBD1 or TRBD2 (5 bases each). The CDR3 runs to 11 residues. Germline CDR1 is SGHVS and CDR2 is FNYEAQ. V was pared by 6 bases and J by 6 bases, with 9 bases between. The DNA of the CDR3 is TGTGCCAGCAGTGGGACGGGCGAGCAGTACTTC. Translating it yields CASSGTGEQYF.